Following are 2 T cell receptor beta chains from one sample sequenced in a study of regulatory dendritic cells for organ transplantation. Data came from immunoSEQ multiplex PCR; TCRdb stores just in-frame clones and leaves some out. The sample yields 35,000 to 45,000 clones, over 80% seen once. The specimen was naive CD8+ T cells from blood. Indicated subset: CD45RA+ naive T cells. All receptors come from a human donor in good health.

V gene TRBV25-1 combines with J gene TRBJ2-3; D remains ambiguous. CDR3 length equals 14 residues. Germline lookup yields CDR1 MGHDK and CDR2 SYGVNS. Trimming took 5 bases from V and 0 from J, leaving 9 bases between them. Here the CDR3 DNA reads TGTGCCAGCAGTTTCATGGGGAGCACAGATACGCAGTATTTT. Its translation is CASSFMGSTDTQYF.

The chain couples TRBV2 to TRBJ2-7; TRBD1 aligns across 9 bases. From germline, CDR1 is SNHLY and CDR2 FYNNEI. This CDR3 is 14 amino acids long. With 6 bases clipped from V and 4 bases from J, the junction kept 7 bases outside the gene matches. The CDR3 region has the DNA TGTGCCAGCAGCCCGGACAGGGGTCGTTACGAGCAGTACTTC. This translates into CASSPDRGRYEQYF.